The clone carrying this T cell receptor (beta chain) was counted a few times. TCRdb reprocessed the 5' RACE reads with MiXCR, giving one entry per CDR3 protein. The sample yields roughly 400,000 distinct CDR3 sequences, approximately 15% seen once. These data are taken from a study of T-cell memory formation after mild COVID-19. This CDR3 has 12 residues. V dropped 2 bases and J dropped 11 bases, with 12 bases sitting between them. The germline V gene encodes CDR1 MGHDK and CDR2 SYGVNS. Sequenced input: PBMCs or a T cell subset sorted from them (not recorded which). This TCR was sampled from a man younger than 35 who had mild COVID-19 (a few samples of this study predate the infection). Cell type and time point are not known. The chain employs TRBV25-1 and TRBJ1-1; TRBD1 is a possible D gene (6 bases). CDR3 sequence: CASSETGTGAFF. In DNA, the CDR3 is TGTGCCAGCAGTGAAACAGGGACCGGGGCTTTCTTT. The complete variable domain, with remaining parts taken from reference TRBV25-1 and TRBJ1-1, reads EADIYQTPRYLVIGTGKKITLECSQTMGHDKMYWYQQDPGMELHLIHYSYGVNSTEKGDLSSESTVSRIRTEHFPLTLESARPSHTSQYLCASSETGTGAFFGQGTRLTVV.